The 11 T cell receptor beta chains listed next were all sequenced from one sample in a study of T cells in Graves' hyperthyroidism and ophthalmopathy. Amplification of TCR beta CDR3 regions was performed using RNA transcripts as template. The primer set for the first-round RT-PCR of the TCR CDR3 was HTBI. In TCRdb, the multiplex PCR reads were re-called with MiXCR into one record per CDR3 protein. Of some 560,000 distinct CDR3 sequences detected, approximately 15% appear once; the ten largest clones hold under 7.5%. Specimen: blood. These receptors all stem from a woman aged 25 to 39 with Graves' hyperthyroidism.

This clonotype appeared a few times. The genes are TRBV10-3 and TRBJ1-1; 8 bases are shared with TRBD1. From germline, CDR1 is ENHRY and CDR2 SYGVKD. J lost 4 bases, V lost 3 bases, and 7 bases had no gene match. The CDR3 runs 15 residues. CDR3 DNA: TGTGCCATCAGTGATCCGACAGGGGACTTCACTGAAGCTTTCTTT. Protein sequence: CAISDPTGDFTEAFF.

This clonotype was seen once. A much larger clone sits a single nucleotide away, making a read error possible. This chain links TRBV7-9 with TRBJ2-1, with TRBD2 identical over 7 bases. This CDR3 region has 14 residues. Trimming took 5 bases from V and 10 from J; bases not matched to a gene: 11. CDR1 SEHNR and CDR2 FQNEAQ come from the germline V gene (reference sequence). The CDR3 protein is CASSPGLVGEEQFF. CDR3 in DNA: TGTGCCAGCAGCCCCGGACTAGTGGGAGAAGAGCAGTTCTTC.

A few counts support this clonotype. The chain joins TRBV6-1 to TRBJ1-6, with D tentatively TRBD1 (5 bases). The CDR3 extends over 19 amino acids. V was cut by 6 bases and J by 0 bases, with 21 bases left in between. Per germline, CDR1 MNHNS and CDR2 SASEGT. The CDR3 protein is CASRRTPGLTSSYNSPLHF. CDR3 nucleotide sequence: TGTGCCAGCAGACGGACCCCGGGACTTACGAGCTCCTATAATTCACCCCTCCACTTT.

The rearrangement joins TRBV20-1 to TRBJ2-3, with TRBD2 as a possible D gene (6 bases). The germline V gene encodes CDR1 DFQATT and CDR2 SNEGSKA (reference sequence). The CDR3 loop spans 16 amino acids. The ends were cut back, 0 bases at V and 0 bases at J, with 13 bases in the middle. The CDR3 coding sequence is TGCAGTGCTAGAGAAGTTGGGCGGGGAAGCACAGATACGCAGTATTTT. It yields the protein CSAREVGRGSTDTQYF.

The V call is TRBV20-1, the J call TRBJ2-5; the D gene is possibly TRBD2 (8 bases). Per germline, CDR1 DFQATT and CDR2 SNEGSKA (reference sequence). This CDR3 is 17 amino acids long. V was shortened by 6 bases and J by 1 base, with 24 bases between the two germline ends. CDR3 sequence (DNA): TGCAGTGCCGGGAGGGCGAGACAGGGCTTGGCCCAAGAGACCCAGTACTTC. Amino acids: CSAGRARQGLAQETQYF.

The sample holds many counts of this clonotype. The chain recombines TRBV11-3 with TRBJ2-3; 7 bases map to TRBD1. Germline loops: CDR1 SGHNT, CDR2 YENEEA. The ends lost 1 base at V and 5 bases at J; junction bases unmatched: 9. This CDR3 contains 16 residues. The CDR3 DNA sequence: TGTGCCAGCAGCTTAGGCGGCCTAGCAGGGGGAGATACGCAGTATTTT. Translation: CASSLGGLAGGDTQYF.

The V call is TRBV6-9, the J call TRBJ1-1; tentatively, D is TRBD1 (5 bases). CDR1 and CDR2 from the germline V gene are MNHGY and SVAAGI. This CDR3 region has 19 residues. V was cut by 2 bases and J by 6 bases, with 28 bases left in between. The DNA for the CDR3 is TGTGCCAGCAGTTATCCTCCTTTCTTAGTTCAGGGAGGATTACCTGAAGCTTTCTTT. This encodes CASSYPPFLVQGGLPEAFF.

For this clonotype: A single base separates this from a much larger clone, so it may be a read error. This rearrangement joins TRBV6-1 to TRBJ2-7; 8 bases are a match to TRBD1. The CDR3 has 14 residues. With V trimmed by 4 bases and J by 2 bases, 4 bases remained unmatched. In germline, CDR1 is MNHNS, CDR2 SASEGT. Here the CDR3 reads CASSAQQGAYEQYF. CDR3 sequence (DNA): TGTGCCAGCAGTGCACAACAGGGGGCCTACGAGCAGTACTTC.

This clonotype was picked up many times. The chain is built from TRBV24-1 and TRBJ2-2, with TRBD1 matching 8 bases. Germline V lookup: CDR1 KGHDR, CDR2 SFDVKD. The CDR3 totals 17 residues. V shed 4 bases, J shed 1 base, and the junction held 7 bases outside the gene matches. The CDR3 sequence: CATSEPRQGQNTGELFF. The CDR3 DNA reads as TGTGCCACCAGTGAACCGAGACAGGGGCAGAACACCGGGGAGCTGTTTTTT.

This clonotype was counted at least ten times. This chain connects TRBV27 to TRBJ2-3, with TRBD2 identical over 7 bases. CDR3 size: 16 residues. The germline gives CDR1 MNHEY, CDR2 SMNVEV (reference sequence). Unmatched junction bases numbered 7, after V lost 4 bases and J lost 0 bases. As DNA, the CDR3 is TGTGCCAGCAGTTCGCGACTAGCTGTTAGCACAGATACGCAGTATTTT. Encoded protein: CASSSRLAVSTDTQYF.

Points on this clonotype: Given a much more abundant clone one base away, this may be a read error. The V and J genes are TRBV6-5 and TRBJ2-2, with 12 bases matching TRBD2. Germline CDR1 MNHEY, CDR2 SVGAGI. The CDR3 is 17 residues long. CDR3 in amino acids: CASSDSTSGSTVGELLF. CDR3 in DNA: TGTGCCAGCAGTGACTCGACTAGCGGGAGTACGGTCGGGGAGCTGCTTTTT.